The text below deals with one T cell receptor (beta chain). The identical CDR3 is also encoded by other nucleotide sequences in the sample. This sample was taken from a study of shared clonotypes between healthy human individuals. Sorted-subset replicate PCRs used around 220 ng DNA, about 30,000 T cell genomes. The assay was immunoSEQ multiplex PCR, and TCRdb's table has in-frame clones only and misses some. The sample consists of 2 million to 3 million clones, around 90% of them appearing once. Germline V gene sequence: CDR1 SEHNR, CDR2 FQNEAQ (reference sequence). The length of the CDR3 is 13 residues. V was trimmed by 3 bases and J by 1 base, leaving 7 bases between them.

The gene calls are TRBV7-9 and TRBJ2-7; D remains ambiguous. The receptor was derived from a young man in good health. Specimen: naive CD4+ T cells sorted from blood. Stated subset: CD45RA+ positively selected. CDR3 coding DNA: TGTGCCAGCAGCTTGGCAGGTTCCTACGAGCAGTACTTC. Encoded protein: CASSLAGSYEQYF.